This T cell receptor beta chain is from a study of T cell responses to AZD1222 COVID-19 vaccine. Whole-study findings and limits: With dominance at 160-218 and 743-854, vaccine-associated CD4 TCRs spanned spike. It should be noted that donors were predominantly white British and more often female, and clonal diversity was possibly underestimated. Sampled repertoires all dated from after the peak T cell response.

This table comes from immunoSEQ multiplex PCR, and its TCRdb copy is limited to in-frame clones, with some not included. The repertoire consists of around 120,000 clones, with about 90% occurring once and the leading ten covering 11% to 15%. The sample holds one count of this clone. Its antigen is not identified. CDR3 size: 17 residues. V lost 5 bases and J lost 11, with 30 bases in between. Germline values: CDR1 LNHDA, CDR2 SQIVND (reference sequence). The sequences come from peripheral blood, collected on day 0 of AZD1222 vaccination. The receptor comes from an adult in good health. This chain connects TRBV19 to TRBJ1-1, with a possible D match to TRBD1 (6 bases). The CDR3 loop is CASSSRTPRGGGDRAFF. The DNA for the CDR3 is TGTGCCAGTAGTTCTCGGACGCCAAGGGGGGGTGGTGATCGGGCTTTCTTT.